These 2 T cell receptor beta chains share one sample of origin, sequenced in a study of early T cells in non-severe SARS-CoV-2 infection. TCRdb analysed the 5' RACE reads with MiXCR anew, one entry per CDR3 protein. The sample lists more than 45,000 distinct CDR3 sequences; around 12% were seen once. The sample was whole blood. The receptors derive from an adult who was a healthcare worker with PCR-confirmed SARS-CoV-2 infection or an uninfected control (not recorded which).

This clonotype was counted a few times. The genes are TRBV28 and TRBJ1-1; 10 bases align to TRBD1. Germline CDR1 MDHEN, CDR2 SYDVKM. The CDR3 is made up of 15 amino acids. V gave up 4 bases and J gave up 3 bases; unmatched junction bases: 5. CDR3 sequence reads: CASSSPGTGDTEAFF. The CDR3 coding sequence is TGTGCCAGCAGTTCCCCCGGGACAGGGGACACTGAAGCTTTCTTT.

In its sample, this clonotype was seen a few times. The chain carries TRBV9 and TRBJ2-7; TRBD1 agrees at 7 bases. The CDR3 is 13 amino acids. J gave up 3 bases and V 3 bases, and 3 bases lay outside the gene matches. Germline loops: CDR1 SGDLS, CDR2 YYNGEE. The DNA of the CDR3 is TGTGCCAGCAGCGGGGACAGTCACTACGAGCAGTACTTC. Its protein product is CASSGDSHYEQYF.